This TCR beta chain comes out of a study of cytomegalovirus exposure and HLA in healthy donors. Background on the study: Per a later analysis, the roughly 670 first-cohort and fewer than 150 validation repertoires shared one platform.

Notes on the study in general: Specific recognition of CMV antigens was confirmed in vitro for three chains (all CMV-associated). The tendency of first-cohort TCR clusters to co-occur in the approximately 120 validation repertoires was identified by a subsequent analysis.

Points on this clone: Its antigen is currently unknown.

Only in-frame clones appear in the TCRdb table, and some are missing; sequencing was by immunoSEQ multiplex PCR. The sample has roughly 120,000 clones, 80% to 90% seen once. The V and J ends lost 0 bases and 0 bases, in that order; junction bases with no gene match: 5. Germline V CDR1 and CDR2: SGDLS, YYNGEE. This CDR3 contains 16 residues. The chain employs TRBV9 and TRBJ1-1, with 7 positions matching TRBD1. The origin of this receptor is a man between 18 and 35 years old in good health and CMV-seropositive. What was sequenced was PBMCs. The CDR3 coding sequence is TGTGCCAGCAGCGTAGAGACAGGGATAATGAACACTGAAGCTTTCTTT. Protein: CASSVETGIMNTEAFF.